The 25 T cell receptor beta chains presented below share a single source sample, sequenced in a study of cytomegalovirus exposure and HLA in healthy donors. The PCR employed 60 Vbeta primers together with 13 Jbeta primers. Only in-frame clones appear in the TCRdb table, and some are missing; sequencing was by immunoSEQ multiplex PCR. The table records 200,000 to 250,000 clones, 80% to 90% of them present only once. The sample comprised PBMCs. The receptors stem from a man between 25 and 39 years old in good health and CMV-seronegative.

As concerns this clone: The sample carries other DNA sequences with the same CDR3. V gene TRBV7-9 combines with J gene TRBJ2-3; the match to TRBD2 covers 11 bases. This CDR3 is built from 14 residues. Per germline, CDR1 SEHNR and CDR2 FQNEAQ (reference sequence). Germline trimming cut 5 bases from V and 6 bases from J; bases unmatched to any gene: 4. The CDR3, as DNA: TGTGCCAGCAGCCTTAGCGGGGGGGCTGATACGCAGTATTTT. It translates to CASSLSGGADTQYF.

The chain employs TRBV28 and TRBJ1-2, with 9 bases aligning to TRBD1. The CDR3 runs to 13 residues. The germline CDR1 and CDR2 sequences are MDHEN and SYDVKM. V lost 6 bases, J lost 7 bases, and 6 bases stayed unmatched. The CDR3 spells CASRSGTGSGYTF. Here the CDR3 DNA reads TGTGCCAGCAGATCCGGGACAGGGAGTGGCTACACCTTC.

The V and J genes are TRBV5-1 and TRBJ1-1; tentatively, D is TRBD1 (5 bases). Germline CDR1 reads SGHRS; CDR2 reads YFSETQ. The CDR3 length is 12 residues. The V and J ends lost 4 bases and 4 bases respectively, with 8 bases between them. This CDR3 is CASSGGTTEAFF. In DNA form, the CDR3 reads TGCGCCAGCAGCGGAGGGACCACTGAAGCTTTCTTT.

V gene TRBV4-1 combines with J gene TRBJ1-6; D uncertain. The CDR3 covers 14 residues. In germline, CDR1 is MGHRA, CDR2 YSYEKL. V was pared by 4 bases and J by 6 bases, with 10 bases between. Here the CDR3 DNA reads TGCGCCAGCAGCCGGGAGACCCTTAATTCACCCCTCCACTTT. It yields the protein CASSRETLNSPLHF.

The genes are TRBV4-3 and TRBJ1-4; no firm D call. V was clipped by 4 bases and J by 0 bases, with 9 bases between them. The CDR3 consists of 15 residues. CDR1 LGHNA and CDR2 YSLEER come from the germline V gene. CDR3 loop: CASSPQAATNEKLFF. The CDR3 DNA reads TGCGCCAGCAGCCCCCAGGCAGCAACTAATGAAAAACTGTTTTTT.

The V gene is TRBV27, the J gene TRBJ2-3; 8 bases are shared with TRBD2. Germline CDR1 reads MNHEY; CDR2 reads SMNVEV (reference sequence). The CDR3 is made up of 20 amino acids. After removal of 2 bases from V and 1 base from J, the junction contained 17 bases not matched to a gene. The CDR3 DNA reads TGTGCCAGCAGTTTAAGCCCGGGGTCTAGTAGAGCGGGGGGCACAGATACGCAGTATTTT. This encodes CASSLSPGSSRAGGTDTQYF.

This chain uses TRBV5-4 with TRBJ2-5; 8 positions agree with TRBD2. Per the germline V gene, CDR1 is SGHNT and CDR2 is YYREEE (reference sequence). This CDR3 contains 14 residues. J gave up 5 bases and V 3 bases, and 6 bases lay outside the gene matches. CDR3 DNA: TGTGCCAGCAGCTCCGGGGGGGCCGTGGAGACCCAGTACTTC. Translating it yields CASSSGGAVETQYF.

This clone has just a few counts. This chain joins TRBV27 and TRBJ2-7; D not certain. Germline V gives CDR1 MNHEY, CDR2 SMNVEV (reference sequence). V was shortened by 2 bases and J by 2 bases, with 7 bases between the two germline ends. The CDR3 totals 13 residues. Here the CDR3 reads CASSLGRAYEQYF. CDR3 bases: TGTGCCAGCAGTTTAGGTAGAGCCTACGAGCAGTACTTC.

The CDR3, as DNA: TGTGCCAGTAGCGGACAGATTGAAGCTTTCTTT. This translates into CASSGQIEAFF. The chain uses TRBV19 and TRBJ1-1, with a possible D match to TRBD1 (6 bases). Trimming cost V 6 bases and J 7 bases, with 9 bases left between them. CDR3 length: 11 amino acids. Per the germline V gene, CDR1 is LNHDA and CDR2 is SQIVND (reference sequence).

In its sample, this clone was seen once. The chain couples TRBV11-2 to TRBJ1-1, with TRBD1 matching 11 bases. Losses at the gene ends were 4 bases for V and 2 bases for J; bases not matched to a gene: 3. This CDR3 contains 15 residues. In germline, CDR1 is SGHAT, CDR2 FQNNGV. In nucleotides, the CDR3 is TGTGCCAGCAGCTCCCGGACAGGGGGCAACACTGAAGCTTTCTTT. This translates into CASSSRTGGNTEAFF. The variable domain in full, completed from reference TRBV11-2 and TRBJ1-1, reads EAGVAQSPRYKIIEKRQSVAFWCNPISGHATLYWYQQILGQGPKLLIQFQNNGVVDDSQLPKDRFSAERLKGVDSTLKIQPAKLEDSAVYLCASSSRTGGNTEAFFGQGTRLTVV.

A single count supports this clone. The rearrangement links TRBV6-4 to TRBJ2-1; 10 nucleotides align to TRBD2. Unmatched junction bases numbered 3, after V lost 5 bases and J lost 2 bases. Germline V gene lookup returns CDR1 MRHNA and CDR2 SNTAGT. The CDR3 contains 15 residues. In DNA form, the CDR3 reads TGTGCCAGCAGTACTAGCGGGGCCGCCTACAATGAGCAGTTCTTC. This sequence encodes CASSTSGAAYNEQFF.

The chain combines TRBV4-1 with TRBJ1-2; perhaps TRBD1 as D (5 bases). The CDR3 is 13 amino acids. The V end lost 6 bases, the J end lost 5 bases, and 13 bases lay between the germline ends. CDR1 and CDR2 (germline): MGHRA, YSYEKL. CDR3 nucleotides: TGCGCCAGCAGGCAACAGGTGAAATATGGCTACACCTTC. Protein product: CASRQQVKYGYTF.

This clone appeared once. The rearrangement joins TRBV2 to TRBJ2-4; 7 bases are shared with TRBD1. CDR1 and CDR2 from the germline V gene are SNHLY and FYNNEI. The CDR3 has 12 residues. With 7 bases clipped from V and 6 bases from J, the junction kept 3 bases outside the gene matches. The DNA for the CDR3 is TGTGCCAGCACCAACAGGGGAAACATTCAGTACTTC. Its protein product is CASTNRGNIQYF.

V and J are TRBV28 and TRBJ1-1; D gene unclear. V was cut by 6 bases and J by 0 bases, with 17 bases left in between. The germline V gene has CDR1 MDHEN and CDR2 SYDVKM. The CDR3 is 16 residues long. In DNA, the CDR3 is TGTGCCAGCAGCCCGGACTTTGATATAATGAACACTGAAGCTTTCTTT. As protein: CASSPDFDIMNTEAFF.

This chain uses TRBV7-3 with TRBJ2-3, with a tentative D call TRBD2 (5 bases). In germline, CDR1 is SGHTA, CDR2 FQGTGA. This CDR3 is built from 15 residues. V lost 1 base and J lost 4, with 12 bases in between. The DNA for the CDR3 is TGTGCCAGCAGCTTAAGTCGCGAGAGGGCAGATACGCAGTATTTT. As protein: CASSLSRERADTQYF.

This clone was seen a single time. The chain carries TRBV9 and TRBJ2-3; no firm D call. Per germline, CDR1 SGDLS and CDR2 YYNGEE. This CDR3 comprises 14 residues. Deletions cut 0 bases from V and 2 bases from J, with 7 bases between. CDR3 amino acids: CASSVGLFTDTQYF. In nucleotides, the CDR3 is TGTGCCAGCAGCGTAGGTCTCTTCACAGATACGCAGTATTTT.

The chain carries TRBV7-2 and TRBJ1-3; unclear D gene. CDR1 and CDR2 (germline): SGHTA, FQGNSA. The length of the CDR3 is 16 residues. V lost 3 bases and J 0 bases, leaving 12 bases between the germline ends. CDR3 amino acids: CASSLGSQFSGNTIYF. In nucleotides, the CDR3 is TGTGCCAGCAGCTTGGGCAGTCAATTCTCTGGAAACACCATATATTTT.

The V gene is TRBV7-2, the J gene TRBJ2-2; maybe TRBD2 (5 bases). CDR3 length equals 15 residues. Looked up from germline, CDR1 is SGHTA and CDR2 is FQGNSA. V was pared by 5 bases and J by 2 bases, with 12 bases between. CDR3 sequence (DNA): TGTGCCAGCAGCCTCGGGATTCTAAACACCGGGGAGCTGTTTTTT. As protein: CASSLGILNTGELFF. The full variable domain, rest sourced from reference TRBV7-2 and TRBJ2-2, is GAGVSQSPSNKVTEKGKDVELRCDPISGHTALYWYRQSLGQGLEFLIYFQGNSAPDKSGLPSDRFSAERTGGSVSTLTIQRTQQEDSAVYLCASSLGILNTGELFFGEGSRLTVL.

The DNA of the CDR3 is TGTGCCGGCTCCGGAGCAAGGACAGTCAGATTCACTGAAGCTTTCTTT. Protein sequence: CAGSGARTVRFTEAFF. The chain links TRBV28 to TRBJ1-1, with TRBD1 as a possible D gene (6 bases). The germline V gene encodes CDR1 MDHEN and CDR2 SYDVKM. V gave up 11 bases and J gave up 4 bases, with 26 bases separating them. The CDR3 runs to 16 residues.

This clone was recorded a few times. J is TRBJ1-1 and V is TRBV29-1; 11 bases match TRBD1. The CDR3 spans 13 residues. V was clipped by 7 bases and J by 1 base; unmatched bases: 2. CDR1 and CDR2 from the germline V gene are SQVTM and ANQGSEA. The CDR3 nucleotides read TGCAGCGGGGACAGGGGGGCGAACACTGAAGCTTTCTTT. Its protein product is CSGDRGANTEAFF.

The chain carries TRBV5-1 and TRBJ1-4; the D gene is possibly TRBD1 (5 bases). The V gene lost 4 bases and the J gene lost 4 bases, with 17 bases spanning the gap. CDR3 length: 16 amino acids. Germline loops: CDR1 SGHRS, CDR2 YFSETQ. CDR3 in amino acids: CASSLARQQSNEKLFF. CDR3 DNA sequence: TGCGCCAGCAGCCTCGCCCGACAGCAGAGTAATGAAAAACTGTTTTTT.

Details on this clone: Other nucleotide sequences from this sample produce the same CDR3. The rearrangement uses TRBV7-3 and TRBJ2-2; weak D call: TRBD2 (5 bases). V lost 5 bases, J lost 2 bases, and 6 bases lay in between. This CDR3 has 13 amino acids. Germline CDR1 is SGHTA and CDR2 is FQGTGA. The CDR3 DNA is TGTGCCAGCAGCAGGACTAACACCGGGGAGCTGTTTTTT. This codes for CASSRTNTGELFF.

V gene TRBV23-1 combines with J gene TRBJ2-3; 11 bases match TRBD2. TRBV23-1 is marked as an open reading frame, function uncertain. V was clipped by 3 bases and J by 5 bases; unmatched bases: 7. The CDR3 has 16 residues. DNA for the CDR3: TGCGCCAGCAGTCACGTCGGGACTAGCGGAAGAGATACGCAGTATTTT. Protein product: CASSHVGTSGRDTQYF.

Only a few counts were recorded for this clone. This chain joins TRBV28 and TRBJ1-4; a weak D match, TRBD1 (5 bases). The CDR3 has 14 amino acids. V lost 3 bases and J lost 8, with 13 bases in between. CDR1 MDHEN and CDR2 SYDVKM come from the germline V gene. The CDR3 DNA reads TGTGCCAGCAGTTTCGGGTCTCGGGGGGAAAAACTGTTTTTT. Encoded protein: CASSFGSRGEKLFF.

This clone was seen only once. The chain uses TRBV4-1 and TRBJ1-1, with D tentatively TRBD1 (5 bases). The germline V gene has CDR1 MGHRA and CDR2 YSYEKL. V shed 0 bases and J shed 2 bases, with 10 bases lying between them. CDR3 length: 15 amino acids. CDR3 sequence (DNA): TGCGCCAGCAGCCAAGATAGGGGCAGAAACACTGAAGCTTTCTTT. Its protein product is CASSQDRGRNTEAFF.